What follows is one T cell receptor beta chain and its context. One end of the junction varies from germline; a read error may be responsible. CDR3 size: 17 residues. The germline gives CDR1 KGHSH, CDR2 LQKENI. This sample is part of a study of identical twins. MiXCR, run by TCRdb on the 5' RACE reads, gives a single entry per CDR3 protein. The sample carries 1.5 million or so distinct CDR3 sequences, around 29% recorded once. V gene TRBV18 combines with J gene TRBJ1-5, with TRBD1 as a possible D gene (5 bases). Source material: cord blood. The sequence derives from a newborn girl in good health. CDR3 sequence (DNA): TGTGCCGGCTCACCACCGGCTCAAGCAGGGAGCAATCAGCCCCAGCATTTT. The encoded protein is CAGSPPAQAGSNQPQHF.